These T cell receptor beta chains were read from a single sample in a study of identical twins. TCRdb independently ran MiXCR on the 5' RACE reads; one entry per CDR3 protein. The sample contains around 1.7 million distinct CDR3 sequences, about 32% of which appear only once. The sequencing sample was made of cord blood. The receptor source for this set is a newborn girl in good health. CDR3s include the opening cysteine and the closing phenylalanine or tryptophan. The order of the fields is J gene, clone size, V gene, D gene, CDR3 DNA, CDR3 protein. A D gene is named only where the DNA matches it firmly. For some rows the clone size is stated as once, few or many, or as a class when expanded; others skip it.

j_gene: TRBJ2-7
abundance: few
v_gene: TRBV27
d_gene: TRBD2
CDR3nt: TGTGCCAGCAGTTTGGGACTAGCGGGGGACCTCTACGAGCAGTACTTC
CDR3aa: CASSLGLAGDLYEQYF

j_gene: TRBJ2-7
abundance: few
v_gene: TRBV5-6
d_gene: TRBD2
CDR3nt: TGTGCCAGCAGCCGTAGCGGGAGTGGGAGTTACGAGCAGTACTTC
CDR3aa: CASSRSGSGSYEQYF

j_gene: TRBJ2-7
abundance: few
v_gene: TRBV29-1
d_gene: TRBD2
CDR3nt: TGCAGCGTAGGACTAGCGGGAAGAGCAGGTTACTACGAGCAGTACTTC
CDR3aa: CSVGLAGRAGYYEQYF

j_gene: TRBJ1-4
abundance: few
v_gene: TRBV29-1
d_gene: NA
CDR3nt: TGCAGCGCTGCGGGACGGCCTAATGAAAAACTGTTTTTT
CDR3aa: CSAAGRPNEKLFF

j_gene: TRBJ2-3
abundance: few
v_gene: TRBV9
d_gene: TRBD2
CDR3nt: TGTGCCAGCAGCTTAAGAGATCCGGGACTAGCCACAGATACGCAGTATTTT
CDR3aa: CASSLRDPGLATDTQYF

j_gene: TRBJ2-1
abundance: few
v_gene: TRBV4-2
d_gene: NA
CDR3nt: TGTGCCAGCAGCCAAGATCGGGCCCACAACAACAATGAGCAGTTCTTC
CDR3aa: CASSQDRAHNNNEQFF

j_gene: TRBJ2-1
abundance: NA
v_gene: TRBV29-1
d_gene: TRBD2
CDR3nt: TGCAGCGTTAAGCGGGGGCCCTACAATGAGCAGTTCTTC
CDR3aa: CSVKRGPYNEQFF

j_gene: TRBJ2-5
abundance: few
v_gene: TRBV14
d_gene: NA
CDR3nt: TGTGCCAGCAGCCAAGACTACCAAGGACACAAGGGGACCCAGTACTTC
CDR3aa: CASSQDYQGHKGTQYF

j_gene: TRBJ1-1
abundance: NA
v_gene: TRBV10-3
d_gene: TRBD1
CDR3nt: TGTGCCATCAGTGGACAGGGTTTTAACACTGAAGCTTTCTTT
CDR3aa: CAISGQGFNTEAFF

j_gene: TRBJ2-3
abundance: NA
v_gene: TRBV7-6
d_gene: NA
CDR3nt: TGTGCCAGCACTCCGGCCGGGGGACGCACAGATACGCAGTATTTT
CDR3aa: CASTPAGGRTDTQYF

j_gene: TRBJ1-6
abundance: NA
v_gene: TRBV10-3
d_gene: TRBD1
CDR3nt: TGTGCCACACTGCCGGGACAGGGTGTGTCACCCCTCCACTTT
CDR3aa: CATLPGQGVSPLHF

j_gene: TRBJ2-7
abundance: few
v_gene: TRBV4-1
d_gene: NA
CDR3nt: TGCGCCAGCAGCCGGACGGATAACTACGAGCAGTACTTC
CDR3aa: CASSRTDNYEQYF

j_gene: TRBJ2-7
abundance: few
v_gene: TRBV6-1
d_gene: TRBD1
CDR3nt: TGTGCCATCCCGGGACAGACCTACGAGCAGTACTTC
CDR3aa: CAIPGQTYEQYF

j_gene: TRBJ1-1
abundance: NA
v_gene: TRBV27
d_gene: NA
CDR3nt: TGTGCCAGCAGTTTAATGGTTCGTACTGAAGCTTTCTTT
CDR3aa: CASSLMVRTEAFF

j_gene: TRBJ1-1
abundance: NA
v_gene: TRBV7-9
d_gene: NA
CDR3nt: TGTGCCAGCAGCTTAGTCGGGCACCACACAGCCCCGCTGAACACTGAAGCTTTCTTT
CDR3aa: CASSLVGHHTAPLNTEAFF

j_gene: TRBJ1-5
abundance: few
v_gene: TRBV28
d_gene: NA
CDR3nt: TGTGCCAGCAGATCTCAGGGGACTGGCAATCAGCCCCAGCATTTT
CDR3aa: CASRSQGTGNQPQHF

j_gene: TRBJ2-7
abundance: many
v_gene: TRBV14
d_gene: NA
CDR3nt: TGTGCCAGCAGCCCCGGACACGGCGAGCAGTACTTC
CDR3aa: CASSPGHGEQYF

j_gene: TRBJ1-1
abundance: once
v_gene: TRBV6-6
d_gene: NA
CDR3nt: TGTGCCAGCAGTTACTCCGGGTTTCCGAACACTGAAGCTTTCTTT
CDR3aa: CASSYSGFPNTEAFF

j_gene: TRBJ1-4
abundance: NA
v_gene: TRBV20-1
d_gene: NA
CDR3nt: TGCAGTGCTAGTAGGGGGATCGAAAAACTGTTTTTT
CDR3aa: CSASRGIEKLFF

j_gene: TRBJ1-2
abundance: NA
v_gene: TRBV2
d_gene: TRBD1
CDR3nt: TGTGCCAGCACGACAGGGAGAAATGGCTACACCTTC
CDR3aa: CASTTGRNGYTF